Listed below are T cell receptor beta chains from one sample, sequenced in a study of cytomegalovirus exposure and HLA in healthy donors. Profiled with immunoSEQ multiplex PCR; TCRdb holds only in-frame clones, not every one. Of about 170,000 clones listed, around 62% are singletons. Sequenced: PBMCs. Receptors were obtained from a middle-aged man in good health and CMV-seronegative. The CDR3 runs from the conserved cysteine through the conserved F or W. A D gene is named only where the DNA matches it firmly. Not every row has a clone size; where given, it reads once, few, many or a size class.

>NA|TRBD1|TRBV5-4|TRBJ1-6
CASSLQGQGPPLHF
TGTGCCAGCAGCTTGCAGGGACAGGGGCCTCCCCTCCACTTT
>few|TRBD1|TRBV7-2|TRBJ2-2
CASSRTGVNTGELFF
TGTGCCAGCAGCCGCACAGGGGTAAACACCGGGGAGCTGTTTTTT
>few|TRBD1|TRBV11-2|TRBJ1-6
CASSPLYRGYNSPLHF
TGTGCCAGCAGCCCTTTGTACAGGGGATATAATTCACCCCTCCACTTT
>NA|TRBD1|TRBV30|TRBJ1-1
CAWRGTGDTEAFF
TGTGCCTGGAGGGGGACAGGGGACACTGAAGCTTTCTTT
>NA|NA|TRBV5-1|TRBJ1-1
CASSLARGPRTEAFF
TGCGCCAGCAGCTTGGCCAGGGGACCTCGGACTGAAGCTTTCTTT
>NA|TRBD1|TRBV13|TRBJ1-6
CASSPGQYYSPLHF
TGTGCCAGCAGCCCGGGACAGTATTACTCACCCCTCCACTTT
>NA|TRBD2|TRBV19|TRBJ2-1
CASSITSVTQNEQFF
TGTGCCAGTAGTATTACTAGCGTAACCCAAAATGAGCAGTTCTTC
>NA|NA|TRBV5-1|TRBJ1-1
CASSVTPGNTEAFF
TGCGCCAGCAGCGTAACCCCGGGGAACACTGAAGCTTTCTTT
>NA|TRBD1|TRBV7-6|TRBJ1-1
CASSSDDRGTEAFF
TGTGCCAGCAGCTCCGACGACAGGGGAACTGAAGCTTTCTTT
>few|TRBD1|TRBV6-5|TRBJ2-2
CASSYSRTGGLRELFF
TGTGCCAGCAGTTACTCGAGGACAGGGGGCTTGAGGGAGCTGTTTTTT
>few|TRBD1|TRBV19|TRBJ1-4
CASETYGTGGEKLFF
TGTGCCAGTGAAACGTACGGGACAGGGGGTGAAAAACTGTTTTTT
>few|NA|TRBV6-5|TRBJ1-1
CASRGLTNTEAFF
TGTGCCAGCAGGGGACTGACGAACACTGAAGCTTTCTTT
>NA|NA|TRBV7-2|TRBJ2-2
CASSFSAQNTGELFF
TGTGCCAGCAGCTTTAGTGCCCAGAACACCGGGGAGCTGTTTTTT
>NA|NA|TRBV6-1|TRBJ1-1
CASTGGSGVNTEAFF
TGTGCCAGCACGGGAGGTTCAGGAGTAAACACTGAAGCTTTCTTT
>few|NA|TRBV7-2|TRBJ2-2
CASSYAGVTGELFF
TGTGCCAGCTCCTATGCAGGGGTGACCGGGGAGCTGTTTTTT
>NA|TRBD1|TRBV7-8|TRBJ1-1
CASSLRGRGRITEAFF
TGTGCCAGCAGCTTAAGGGGCAGGGGGCGGATCACTGAAGCTTTCTTT
>few|NA|TRBV4-3|TRBJ2-1
CASSQDSRTPYNEQFF
TGCGCCAGCAGCCAGGATTCTAGAACCCCCTACAATGAGCAGTTCTTC
>few|TRBD2|TRBV6-6|TRBJ2-7
CASSYISGIYEQYF
TGTGCCAGCAGTTACATTAGCGGGATCTACGAGCAGTACTTC
>few|NA|TRBV6-4|TRBJ1-2
CASSDSNREGGYTF
TGTGCCAGCAGTGACTCGAACAGGGAAGGGGGCTACACCTTC
>few|TRBD1|TRBV7-2|TRBJ1-1
CASSRQGGFSEAFF
TGTGCCAGCAGCCGACAGGGCGGCTTCTCTGAAGCTTTCTTT
>NA|NA|TRBV5-1|TRBJ2-7
CASSLAPQGTNEQYF
TGCGCCAGCAGCTTGGCGCCTCAGGGGACGAACGAGCAGTACTTC
>NA|NA|TRBV5-1|TRBJ2-7
CTSSLGAPPSYEQYF
TGCACCAGCAGCTTGGGGGCACCGCCTTCCTACGAGCAGTACTTC
>NA|NA|TRBV28|TRBJ1-1
CASSSEGDMNTEAFF
TGTGCCAGCAGTTCTGAGGGGGACATGAACACTGAAGCTTTCTTT
>NA|NA|TRBV4-1|TRBJ1-3
CASSQDGGGATIYF
TGCGCCAGCAGCCAAGATGGGGGGGGAGCCACCATATATTTT
>NA|TRBD1|TRBV28|TRBJ1-6
CASSLDRGLALHF
TGTGCCAGCAGCCTGGACAGGGGGCTTGCCCTCCACTTT
>NA|TRBD2|TRBV4-2|TRBJ2-7
CASSQDWVAGVEQYF
TGTGCCAGCAGCCAAGATTGGGTAGCGGGAGTGGAGCAGTACTTC
>NA|TRBD2|TRBV5-1|TRBJ2-1
CASSLAGGGTYNEQFF
TGCGCCAGCAGCTTGGCCGGGGGGGGGACCTACAATGAGCAGTTCTTC
>once|NA|TRBV5-5|TRBJ1-1
CASSLDSPMLNTEAFF
TGTGCCAGCAGCCTCGACAGTCCCATGCTGAACACTGAAGCTTTCTTT
>NA|NA|TRBV28|TRBJ1-3
CASSLGGIRGNTIYF
TGTGCCAGCAGTTTGGGGGGGATAAGGGGAAACACCATATATTTT
>NA|TRBD2|TRBV5-1|TRBJ2-2
CASSLLLAGSTGELFF
TGCGCCAGCAGCTTACTTCTAGCGGGATCCACCGGGGAGCTGTTTTTT
>NA|TRBD2|TRBV27|TRBJ2-7
CASSLSGGRAGEQYF
TGTGCCAGCAGTTTATCGGGCGGGAGGGCAGGCGAGCAGTACTTC
>few|TRBD1|TRBV15|TRBJ1-5
CATSRDRGTGNNQPQHF
TGTGCCACCAGCAGAGATCGAGGGACAGGGAATAATCAGCCCCAGCATTTT
>NA|TRBD2|TRBV7-2|TRBJ2-2
CASSLAGGGAVGELFF
TGTGCCAGCAGCTTAGCGGGCGGGGGGGCCGTCGGGGAGCTGTTTTTT
>few|TRBD2|TRBV7-3|TRBJ2-2
CASSPKREAGELFF
TGTGCCAGCAGCCCGAAGCGGGAGGCCGGGGAGCTGTTTTTT
>few|TRBD2|TRBV7-3|TRBJ2-1
CASSQRGSTGGPDEQFF
TGTGCCAGCAGCCAAAGGGGTAGTACGGGAGGGCCGGATGAGCAGTTCTTC
>NA|NA|TRBV6-6|TRBJ2-7
CASSYEGSSYEQYF
TGTGCCAGCAGTTACGAGGGATCCTCCTACGAGCAGTACTTC
>NA|NA|TRBV6-1|TRBJ2-3
CASSEPFDSNTDTQYF
TGTGCCAGCAGCGAACCTTTTGACTCCAACACAGATACGCAGTATTTT
>NA|NA|TRBV5-1|TRBJ2-2
CASSPRTVNTGELFF
TGCGCCAGCAGCCCCCGGACAGTGAACACCGGGGAGCTGTTTTTT
>NA|TRBD1|TRBV6-5|TRBJ2-7
CASSYPTGGEQYF
TGTGCCAGCAGTTACCCGACAGGGGGCGAGCAGTACTTC
>few|NA|TRBV27|TRBJ1-2
CASSPDINYGYTF
TGTGCCAGCAGTCCCGACATTAACTATGGCTACACCTTC
>once|TRBD1|TRBV6-5|TRBJ1-1
CASAPPGQGFLEAFF
TGTGCCAGCGCCCCCCCGGGACAGGGCTTTTTGGAAGCTTTCTTT
>NA|TRBD1|TRBV7-2|TRBJ1-5
CASSLTGGGQPQHF
TGTGCCAGCAGCCTAACAGGGGGCGGTCAGCCCCAGCATTTT
>NA|NA|TRBV28|TRBJ1-1
CASSLDITEAFF
TGTGCCAGCAGCCTTGACATCACTGAAGCTTTCTTT
>NA|NA|TRBV19|TRBJ2-1
CASRSPGLSYNEQFF
TGTGCCAGTAGGTCCCCGGGACTGTCCTACAATGAGCAGTTCTTC
>few|TRBD2|TRBV5-6|TRBJ2-3
CASSLVSGGADTQYF
TGTGCCAGCAGCTTGGTTAGCGGGGGGGCAGATACGCAGTATTTT
>NA|TRBD1|TRBV5-4|TRBJ2-1
CASSLDPGQVISNEQFF
TGTGCCAGCAGCTTAGACCCGGGACAGGTTATAAGCAATGAGCAGTTCTTC
>few|NA|TRBV19|TRBJ1-1
CASSIDPSRGWNTEAFF
TGTGCCAGTAGTATAGATCCGTCCAGGGGATGGAACACTGAAGCTTTCTTT
>NA|TRBD1|TRBV27|TRBJ1-2
CASSLNRGLEGYTF
TGTGCCAGCAGTTTAAACAGGGGGTTGGAAGGCTACACCTTC
>NA|TRBD1|TRBV15|TRBJ1-2
CATSRGGRNRGALGYTF
TGTGCCACCAGCAGAGGCGGCCGAAACAGGGGAGCCCTCGGCTACACCTTC
>NA|NA|TRBV11-2|TRBJ2-7
CASSPGRGSSSYEQYF
TGTGCCAGCAGCCCCGGACGGGGGAGCAGCTCCTACGAGCAGTACTTC
>once|NA|TRBV19|TRBJ1-5
CAVGEGGIQPQHF
TGTGCCGTGGGGGAGGGGGGGATTCAGCCCCAGCATTTT
>once|NA|TRBV9|TRBJ1-2
CASSVDSPNYGYTF
TGTGCCAGCAGCGTGGACAGCCCCAACTATGGCTACACCTTC
>NA|TRBD2|TRBV5-4|TRBJ2-1
CASSLQQRDYNEQFF
TGTGCCAGCAGCCTCCAGCAGCGGGACTACAATGAGCAGTTCTTC
>once|NA|TRBV19|TRBJ1-2
CATVGKGAGGYTF
TGTGCCACGGTGGGGAAAGGGGCAGGTGGCTACACCTTC